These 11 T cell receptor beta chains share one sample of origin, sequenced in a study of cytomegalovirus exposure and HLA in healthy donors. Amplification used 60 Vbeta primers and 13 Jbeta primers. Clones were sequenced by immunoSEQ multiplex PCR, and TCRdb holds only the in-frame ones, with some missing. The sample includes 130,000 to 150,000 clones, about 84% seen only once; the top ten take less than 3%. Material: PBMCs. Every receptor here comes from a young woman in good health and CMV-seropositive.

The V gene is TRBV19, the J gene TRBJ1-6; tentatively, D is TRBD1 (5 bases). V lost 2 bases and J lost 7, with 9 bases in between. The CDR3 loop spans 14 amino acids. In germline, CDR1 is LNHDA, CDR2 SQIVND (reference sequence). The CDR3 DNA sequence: TGTGCCAGTAGTATACAGACAGAGAATTCACCCCTCCACTTT. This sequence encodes CASSIQTENSPLHF.

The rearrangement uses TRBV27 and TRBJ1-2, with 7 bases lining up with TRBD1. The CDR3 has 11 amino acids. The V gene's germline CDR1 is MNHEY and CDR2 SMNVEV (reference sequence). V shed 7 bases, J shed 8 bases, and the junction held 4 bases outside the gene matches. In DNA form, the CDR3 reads TGTGCCAGCAACAGGGGCCGAGGCTACACCTTC. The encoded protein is CASNRGRGYTF.

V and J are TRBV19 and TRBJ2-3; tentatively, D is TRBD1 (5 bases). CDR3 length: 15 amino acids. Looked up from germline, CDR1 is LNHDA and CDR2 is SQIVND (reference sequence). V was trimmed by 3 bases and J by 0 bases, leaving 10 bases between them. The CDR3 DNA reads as TGTGCCAGTAGTATGCGACAGATGAGCACAGATACGCAGTATTTT. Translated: CASSMRQMSTDTQYF.

CDR3 DNA sequence: TGTGCCAGCAGCTTAGTGCCAGGGGGCGATCAGCCCCAGCATTTT. Encoded protein: CASSLVPGGDQPQHF. The chain couples TRBV7-6 to TRBJ1-5; TRBD1 matches at 8 bases. This CDR3 has 15 residues. Germline V gene sequence: CDR1 SGHVS, CDR2 FNYEAQ. The trim removed 1 base at V and 5 bases at J, leaving 4 bases unmatched.

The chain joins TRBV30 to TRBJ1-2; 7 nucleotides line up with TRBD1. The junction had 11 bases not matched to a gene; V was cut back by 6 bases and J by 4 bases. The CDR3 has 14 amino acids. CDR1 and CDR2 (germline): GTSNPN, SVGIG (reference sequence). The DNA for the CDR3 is TGTGCCTGCCCACCGGACAGGACTATCTATGGCTACACCTTC. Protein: CACPPDRTIYGYTF.

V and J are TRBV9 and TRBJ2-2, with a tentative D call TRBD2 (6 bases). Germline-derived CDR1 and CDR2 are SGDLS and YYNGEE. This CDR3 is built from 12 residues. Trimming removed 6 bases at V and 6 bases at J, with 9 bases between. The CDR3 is CASKTSSGELFF. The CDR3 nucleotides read TGTGCCAGCAAGACTAGTTCCGGGGAGCTGTTTTTT.

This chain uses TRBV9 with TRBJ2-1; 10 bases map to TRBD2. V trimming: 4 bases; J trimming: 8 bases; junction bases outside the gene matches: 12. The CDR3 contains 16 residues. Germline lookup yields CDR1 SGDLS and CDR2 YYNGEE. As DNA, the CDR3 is TGTGCCAGCAGCACAAACCCCAGCGGGGGGGCATATGAGCAGTTCTTC. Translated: CASSTNPSGGAYEQFF.

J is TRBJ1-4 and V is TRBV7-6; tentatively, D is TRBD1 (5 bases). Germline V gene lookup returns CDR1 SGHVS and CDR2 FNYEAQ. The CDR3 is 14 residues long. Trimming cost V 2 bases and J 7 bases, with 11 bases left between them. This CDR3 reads CASSLQGKVEKLFF. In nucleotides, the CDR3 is TGTGCCAGCAGCTTACAGGGAAAGGTTGAAAAACTGTTTTTT.

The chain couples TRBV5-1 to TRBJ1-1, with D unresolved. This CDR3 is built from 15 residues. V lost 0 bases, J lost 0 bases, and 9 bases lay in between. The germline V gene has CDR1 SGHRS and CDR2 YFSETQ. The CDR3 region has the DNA TGCGCCAGCAGCTTGGGTTCGACTTTGAACACTGAAGCTTTCTTT. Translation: CASSLGSTLNTEAFF.

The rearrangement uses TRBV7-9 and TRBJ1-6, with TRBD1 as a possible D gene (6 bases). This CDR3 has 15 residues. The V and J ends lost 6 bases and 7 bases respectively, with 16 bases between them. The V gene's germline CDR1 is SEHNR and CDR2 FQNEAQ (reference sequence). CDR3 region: CASSCRGLYNSPLHF. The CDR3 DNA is TGTGCCAGCAGTTGCAGGGGTTTGTACAATTCACCCCTCCACTTT. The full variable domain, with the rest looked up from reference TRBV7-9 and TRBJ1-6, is DTGVSQNPRHKITKRGQNVTFRCDPISEHNRLYWYRQTLGQGPEFLTYFQNEAQLEKSRLLSDRFSAERPKGSFSTLEIQRTEQGDSAMYLCASSCRGLYNSPLHFGNGTRLTVT.

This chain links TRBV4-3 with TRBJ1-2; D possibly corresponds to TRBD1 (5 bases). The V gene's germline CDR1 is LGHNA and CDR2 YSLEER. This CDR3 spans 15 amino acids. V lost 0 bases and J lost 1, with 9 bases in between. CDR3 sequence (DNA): TGCGCCAGCAGCCAAGATGGGCAGGGTAACTATGGCTACACCTTC. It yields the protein CASSQDGQGNYGYTF.